This TCR beta chain was obtained from a study of T cell responses to AZD1222 COVID-19 vaccine. This clone was counted a single time. The target antigen is unknown. Study conclusions and caveats: Spike-wide coverage was observed for vaccine-associated CD4 TCRs, with dominant responses at 160-218 and 743-854. Two AZD1222 doses significantly raised spike-specific TCR breadth and depth over controls. As reported, nearly half of all spike-specific TCRs target variant regions that are unmutated.

The repertoire was sequenced with immunoSEQ multiplex PCR; TCRdb's copy has only in-frame clones and lacks some. This sample has about 110,000 clones; roughly 89% occur once, and the top ten carry approximately 3%. The V end lost 6 bases, the J end lost 7 bases, and 15 bases lay between the germline ends. Germline-derived CDR1 and CDR2 are SNHLY and FYNNEI. The CDR3 sequence is 13 residues long. The genes are TRBV2 and TRBJ1-2, with a tentative D call TRBD1 (5 bases). The origin of this receptor is an adult in good health. Sequenced here: peripheral blood, sampled on day 0 of MenACWY control vaccination. CDR3 nucleotides: TGTGCCAGCAGGGGGGGGGTTTTGGCTGGCTACACCTTC. It yields the protein CASRGGVLAGYTF.